Reported below is one T cell receptor beta chain. This clone was observed once. What this receptor recognizes is not known. Base qualities are not recorded, but no much larger clone differs from it by a single base. The data originate from a study of T cells in localized non-small cell lung cancer (TCRdb year 2020). For the study in its entirety: The study analyzed T cell repertoires of about 230 early-stage NSCLC patients, comparing tumors and uninvolved tumor-adjacent lungs. The cohort consisted of roughly 240 treatment-naive NSCLC patients whose localized lung tumors had been resected. The mean age of the NSCLC patients was under 70 years, with approximately 130 men and 95 to 110 women. Overall study outcomes, separate from this receptor: Uninvolved tumor-adjacent lung showed the highest T cell clonality, higher than tumor, which suggests more focused antigenic responses in the adjacent lung. Longer overall survival was associated with higher blood T cell density, whereas shorter survival was associated with higher adjacent-lung clonality. Of the top 100 tumor clones, a median of roughly 57 were detected in paired uninvolved adjacent lung; under 35 were also among that lung's top 100. Because the study design was exploratory, TCR variables were selected using unadjusted p-values without false-discovery rate correction. Because multi-region sequencing of the tumors was not done, intratumor heterogeneity could not be ruled out.

The immunoSEQ Assay was used to sequence TCR beta CDR3 regions from DNA. The source study handled its data this way. To compute T cell density, TCR beta template counts were normalized to usable DNA, which was estimated by amplifying housekeeping genes. Using the preseqR package, richness was estimated by extrapolating to 120,000 templates for tissue samples and 400,000 templates for PBMC samples. Clonality was calculated as one minus Pielou's evenness. Tissue-enriched TCRs were identified through differential abundance testing performed on productive amino-acid clonotypes, with a minimum total count of 5 and an alpha of 0.1. The Jaccard Index and the Morisita Overlap Index were used to quantify repertoire overlap between compartments. GLIPH grouped TCR beta CDR3s together with public tetramer-defined viral CDR3s, and a viral motif had to include at least three viral sequences and also show V-gene enrichment. Entries here come from immuneACCESS through TCRdb and include only in-frame sequences with V and J called. Some clones fail to appear in such tables; in the studies checked, an unresolved V gene covers under half of the shortfall, and the cause of the remainder is unknown. Clone size and the V and J calls come from that table; the DNA yielded D and trimming. A total of tens of thousands of clones appear in this sample, 88% of them only once. The ten most abundant clones make up 20% to 25% of the sample.

At diagnosis, peripheral blood, uninvolved tumor-adjacent lung and tumor were collected and were preserved as a mix of fresh-frozen and FFPE material. For TCR repertoire profiling, the blood samples were analyzed as peripheral blood mononuclear cells. The CDR3 sequence holds 15 residues, the cysteine and phenylalanine included. Of all the DNA, just the CDR3 is kept, 45 bases in frame from base 1. Trimming removed 5 bases from V and 9 bases from J; the gene matches leave 9 bases unexplained. From the germline V gene, CDR1 is SGHVS and CDR2 is FNYEAQ. Sequenced here: peripheral blood, sampled before any cancer treatment. Recombination linked TRBV7-6 to TRBJ1-6; 8 bases in between match TRBD1. The receptor was derived from a woman aged 40-69 years with stage I squamous cell lung carcinoma. This receptor has the CDR3 CASSPRTGSASPLHF. In nucleotides, the sequence is TGTGCCAGCAGCCCGCGGACAGGGAGCGCTTCACCCCTCCACTTT.